The next 9 T cell receptor beta chains were all read from a single sample in a study of shared clonotypes between healthy human individuals. Some clones are missing from TCRdb's copy, which holds only in-frame ones; the method was immunoSEQ multiplex PCR. Of about 1.5 million clones in the sample, around 97% were seen once. The specimen was naive CD4+ T cells sorted from blood. The subset is: CD45RA+ positively selected. The receptors come from a man younger than 40 in good health.

The V and J genes are TRBV27 and TRBJ2-1, with D unresolved. The CDR3 covers 15 residues. The V and J ends lost 1 base and 7 bases respectively, with 14 bases between them. Looked up from germline, CDR1 is MNHEY and CDR2 is SMNVEV (reference sequence). The CDR3 sequence is CASSLFSQPTNEQFF. The CDR3 DNA reads as TGTGCCAGCAGTTTATTCAGCCAGCCCACAAATGAGCAGTTCTTC.

In its sample, this clone was seen once. The chain recombines TRBV9 with TRBJ2-7; 10 nucleotides match TRBD2. The germline CDR1 and CDR2 sequences are SGDLS and YYNGEE. The CDR3 is made up of 15 amino acids. Germline trimming cut 4 bases from V and 2 bases from J; bases unmatched to any gene: 6. The CDR3 nucleotides read TGTGCCAGCAGCTTCGGGACTAGCGTGACCTACGAGCAGTACTTC. Protein: CASSFGTSVTYEQYF.

The chain recombines TRBV7-9 with TRBJ2-1, with TRBD2 identical over 13 bases. This CDR3 has 14 residues. With V trimmed by 10 bases and J by 6 bases, 6 bases remained unmatched. Germline CDR1 and CDR2: SEHNR and FQNEAQ (reference sequence). The CDR3 DNA is TGTGCCACTCACGGGACTAGCGGGATCAATGAGCAGTTCTTC. Translation: CATHGTSGINEQFF.

The rearrangement joins TRBV10-3 to TRBJ1-5; TRBD1 is a possible D gene (5 bases). V dropped 6 bases and J dropped 4 bases, with 16 bases sitting between them. The CDR3 totals 15 residues. Germline CDR1 reads ENHRY; CDR2 reads SYGVKD. This CDR3 is CAIRATGAGNQPQHF. The DNA for the CDR3 is TGTGCCATCAGGGCCACTGGGGCTGGGAATCAGCCCCAGCATTTT.

The V gene is TRBV19, the J gene TRBJ2-1, with 7 bases matching TRBD1. Germline V lookup: CDR1 LNHDA, CDR2 SQIVND (reference sequence). V was pared by 7 bases and J by 10 bases, with 19 bases of the junction left unmatched. This CDR3 region has 16 residues. CDR3 DNA sequence: TGTGCCAGTACCTACTCGACAGGGACCCCAAGAAAGGAGCAGTTCTTC. Its protein is CASTYSTGTPRKEQFF.

J is TRBJ1-5 and V is TRBV4-1; the match to TRBD1 covers 9 bases. V lost 1 base and J lost 7; bases outside the gene matches: 5. CDR1 is MGHRA, CDR2 YSYEKL, per germline. CDR3 size: 15 residues. CDR3 DNA sequence: TGCGCCAGCAGCCAAGGGGACAGGGCGGACCAGCCCCAGCATTTT. Encoded protein: CASSQGDRADQPQHF.

This sequence joins TRBV19 and TRBJ2-2; 10 bases match TRBD2. This CDR3 contains 17 residues. J lost 4 bases, V lost 6 bases, and 11 bases had no gene match. CDR1 and CDR2 (germline): LNHDA, SQIVND (reference sequence). For the CDR3, the DNA is TGTGCCAGTAGCCAAAATAGCGGGAGGTCGGCCACCGGGGAGCTGTTTTTT. Its translation: CASSQNSGRSATGELFF.

The DNA for the CDR3 is TGTGCCAGCAGTTCCCGCCGCAGGGGAAGCTCCTACGAGCAGTACTTC. The encoded protein is CASSSRRRGSSYEQYF. The J gene is TRBJ2-7, the V gene TRBV6-5, with D possibly matching TRBD1 (6 bases). CDR3 size: 16 residues. The germline CDR1 and CDR2 sequences are MNHEY and SVGAGI. With 4 bases removed from V and 0 bases from J, the gap between germline ends came to 16 bases.

This chain uses TRBV15 with TRBJ2-7; D remains ambiguous. Trimming took 0 bases from V and 0 from J, leaving 6 bases between them. CDR1 is LNHNV, CDR2 YYDKDF, per germline (reference sequence). The CDR3 has 14 residues. The CDR3 nucleotides read TGTGCCACCAGCAGAGATTTTAACTCCTACGAGCAGTACTTC. Its protein is CATSRDFNSYEQYF.